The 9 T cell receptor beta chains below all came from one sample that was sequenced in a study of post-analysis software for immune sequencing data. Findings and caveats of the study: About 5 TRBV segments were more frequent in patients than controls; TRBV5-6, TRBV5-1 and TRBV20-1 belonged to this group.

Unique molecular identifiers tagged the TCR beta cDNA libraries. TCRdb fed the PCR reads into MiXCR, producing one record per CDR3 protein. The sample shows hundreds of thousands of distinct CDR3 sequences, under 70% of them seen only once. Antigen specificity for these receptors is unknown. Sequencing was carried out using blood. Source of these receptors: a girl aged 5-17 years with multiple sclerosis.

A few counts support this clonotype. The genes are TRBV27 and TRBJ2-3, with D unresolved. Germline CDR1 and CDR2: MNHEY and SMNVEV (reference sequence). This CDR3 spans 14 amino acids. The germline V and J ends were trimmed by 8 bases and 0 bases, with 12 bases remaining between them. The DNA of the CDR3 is TGTGCCAGCGGCCAAATTTCTAGCACAGATACGCAGTATTTT. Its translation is CASGQISSTDTQYF.

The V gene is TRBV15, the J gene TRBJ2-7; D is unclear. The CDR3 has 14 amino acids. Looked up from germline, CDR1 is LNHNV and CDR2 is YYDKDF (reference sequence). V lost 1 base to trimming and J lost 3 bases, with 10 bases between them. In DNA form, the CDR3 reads TGTGCCACCAGCAGAGCCACCGGCGACTACGAGCAGTACTTC. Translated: CATSRATGDYEQYF.

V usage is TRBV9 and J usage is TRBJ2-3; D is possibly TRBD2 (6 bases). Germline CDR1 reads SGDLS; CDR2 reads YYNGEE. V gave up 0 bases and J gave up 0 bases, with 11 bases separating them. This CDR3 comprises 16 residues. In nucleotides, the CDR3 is TGTGCCAGCAGCGTAGCGGCGGGGCCAAGCACAGATACGCAGTATTTT. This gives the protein CASSVAAGPSTDTQYF. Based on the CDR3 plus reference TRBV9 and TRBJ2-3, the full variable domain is DSGVTQTPKHLITATGQRVTLRCSPRSGDLSVYWYQQSLDQGLQFLIQYYNGEERAKGNILERFSAQQFPDLHSELNLSSLELGDSALYFCASSVAAGPSTDTQYFGPGTRLTVL.

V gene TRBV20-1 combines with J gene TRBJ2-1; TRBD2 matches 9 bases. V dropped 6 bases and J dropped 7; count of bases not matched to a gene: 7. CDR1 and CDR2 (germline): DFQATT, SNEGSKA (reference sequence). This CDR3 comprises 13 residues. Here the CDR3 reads CSANSGSWNEQFF. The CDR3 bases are TGCAGTGCCAATAGCGGGAGTTGGAATGAGCAGTTCTTC.

The CDR3 DNA reads TGCAGCGTTCCAGGGAACCATGGCTACACCTTC. The encoded protein is CSVPGNHGYTF. The chain has TRBV29-1 and TRBJ1-2; a weak D match, TRBD1 (5 bases). CDR3 size: 11 residues. Per germline, CDR1 SQVTM and CDR2 ANQGSEA. Trimming took 5 bases from V and 6 from J, leaving 10 bases between them.

In DNA form, the CDR3 reads TGTGCCAGCAGTCCCCGGGGAGGGTGGGATGGCTACACCTTC. Its protein is CASSPRGGWDGYTF. The chain has TRBV27 and TRBJ1-2; D remains unclear. CDR3 length equals 14 residues. The germline V and J ends were trimmed by 5 bases and 6 bases, with 16 bases remaining between them. Germline V gene sequence: CDR1 MNHEY, CDR2 SMNVEV (reference sequence).

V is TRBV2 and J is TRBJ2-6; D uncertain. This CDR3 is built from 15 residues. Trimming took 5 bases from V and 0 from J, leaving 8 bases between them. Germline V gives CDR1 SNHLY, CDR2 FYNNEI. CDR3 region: CASSWPASGANVLTF. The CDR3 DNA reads TGTGCCAGCAGTTGGCCGGCCTCTGGGGCCAACGTCCTGACTTTC.

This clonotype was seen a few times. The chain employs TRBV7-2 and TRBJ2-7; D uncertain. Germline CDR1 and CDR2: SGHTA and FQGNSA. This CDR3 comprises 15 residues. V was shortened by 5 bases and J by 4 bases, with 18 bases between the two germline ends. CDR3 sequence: CASSAIKSYQYEQYF. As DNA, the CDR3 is TGTGCCAGCAGCGCCATAAAATCTTACCAGTACGAGCAGTACTTC.

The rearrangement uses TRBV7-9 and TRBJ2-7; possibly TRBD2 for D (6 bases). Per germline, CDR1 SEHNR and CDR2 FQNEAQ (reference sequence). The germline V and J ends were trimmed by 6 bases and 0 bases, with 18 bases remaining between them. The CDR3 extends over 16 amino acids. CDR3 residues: CASSKGSGVHSYEQYF. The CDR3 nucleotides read TGTGCCAGCAGTAAAGGTTCGGGGGTCCACTCCTACGAGCAGTACTTC.